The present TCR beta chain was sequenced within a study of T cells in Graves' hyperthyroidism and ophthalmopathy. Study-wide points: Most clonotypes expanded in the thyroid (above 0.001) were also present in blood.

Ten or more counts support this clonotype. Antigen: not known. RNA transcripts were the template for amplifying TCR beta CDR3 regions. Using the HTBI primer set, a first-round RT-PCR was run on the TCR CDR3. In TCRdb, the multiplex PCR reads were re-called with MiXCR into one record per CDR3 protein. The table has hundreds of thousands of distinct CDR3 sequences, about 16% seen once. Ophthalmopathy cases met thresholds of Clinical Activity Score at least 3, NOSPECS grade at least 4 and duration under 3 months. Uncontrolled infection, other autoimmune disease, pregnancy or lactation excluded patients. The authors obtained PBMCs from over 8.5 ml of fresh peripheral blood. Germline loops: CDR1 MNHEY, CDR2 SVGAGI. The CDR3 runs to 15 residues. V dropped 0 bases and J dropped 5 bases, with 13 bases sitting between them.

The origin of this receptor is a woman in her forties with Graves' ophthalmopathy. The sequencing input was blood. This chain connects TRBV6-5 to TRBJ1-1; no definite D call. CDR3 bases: TGTGCCAGCAGTTACTCGAATAGGCTCACTACTGAAGCTTTCTTT. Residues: CASSYSNRLTTEAFF.